This T cell receptor beta chain was documented in a study of beta chain features in type 1 diabetes. Whole-study results and caveats: In these data, an HLA type influence on TCRB rearrangement remained unresolved. Insertion counts at VDJ junctions were lower in type 1 diabetes patients, who also showed more deletions there. Among all four CD4+ subsets, Type 1 diabetes patients had TCRB CDR3s that were moderately but significantly shorter.

The authors reverse transcribed all of the isolated RNA, so sequencing captured expressed TCRB transcripts. Sequenced by immunoSEQ multiplex PCR; TCRdb stores in-frame clones only, minus some. Of about 220,000 clones listed, roughly a tenth were seen once; the top ten hold 1% to 1.5%. On this clone: Antigen: not known.

There are 16 residues in the CDR3. Germline CDR1 is SGHNT and CDR2 is YYREEE (reference sequence). Germline trimming cut 3 bases from V and 4 bases from J; bases unmatched to any gene: 10. The TCR comes from a man younger than 35 in good health. The specimen was central memory CD4+ T cells from blood. The rearrangement joins TRBV5-4 to TRBJ2-3; TRBD2 matches at 8 bases. The CDR3 is CASSSKAGETADTQYF. The CDR3 nucleotides read TGTGCCAGCAGCTCGAAAGCGGGAGAGACTGCAGATACGCAGTATTTT.